The rows below give T cell receptor beta chains drawn from one sample of a study of blood T cell repertoires in COVID-19. The assay was immunoSEQ multiplex PCR, and TCRdb's table has in-frame clones only and misses some. This sample has roughly 52,000 clones, with roughly nine tenths found just once. Source material: peripheral blood. The origin of the receptors is a woman aged 80 or over with acute or convalescent COVID-19. The CDR3 runs from the conserved cysteine through the conserved F or W. Fields, in order: V gene, J gene, clone size, D gene, CDR3 protein, CDR3 DNA. A D gene is named only where the DNA matches it firmly. Part of the rows lack a size; the others show once, few, many or a class for expanded clones.

v_call: TRBV5-4
j_call: TRBJ1-2
clone_size: -
d_call: -
cdr3_aa: CASSLTGLHGYTF
cdr3_nt: TGTGCCAGCAGCTTGACAGGGCTCCATGGCTACACCTTC

v_call: TRBV9
j_call: TRBJ2-1
clone_size: -
d_call: -
cdr3_aa: CASSIPVSNEQFF
cdr3_nt: TGTGCCAGCAGTATCCCGGTTTCCAATGAGCAGTTCTTC

v_call: TRBV2
j_call: TRBJ1-2
clone_size: -
d_call: TRBD1
cdr3_aa: CARWDRGFGYTF
cdr3_nt: TGTGCCCGGTGGGACAGGGGGTTTGGCTACACCTTC

v_call: TRBV19
j_call: TRBJ2-3
clone_size: -
d_call: -
cdr3_aa: CASSTPGTDTQYF
cdr3_nt: TGTGCCAGTAGTACCCCGGGCACAGATACGCAGTATTTT

v_call: TRBV5-4
j_call: TRBJ2-5
clone_size: -
d_call: -
cdr3_aa: CASSLGGRVETQYF
cdr3_nt: TGTGCCAGCAGCTTGGGAGGGCGGGTGGAGACCCAGTACTTC

v_call: TRBV11-2
j_call: TRBJ2-5
clone_size: -
d_call: TRBD2
cdr3_aa: CASSPGGAGQETQYF
cdr3_nt: TGTGCCAGCAGCCCCGGGGGGGCGGGCCAAGAGACCCAGTACTTC

v_call: TRBV2
j_call: TRBJ2-1
clone_size: -
d_call: TRBD1
cdr3_aa: CASSVLGQGMNEQFF
cdr3_nt: TGTGCCAGCAGTGTCTTGGGACAGGGGATGAATGAGCAGTTCTTC

v_call: TRBV3-1/TRBV3-2
j_call: TRBJ1-5
clone_size: -
d_call: TRBD1
cdr3_aa: CASSHDRAGPQHF
cdr3_nt: TGTGCCAGCAGCCACGACAGGGCCGGACCCCAGCATTTT

v_call: TRBV6-1
j_call: TRBJ1-5
clone_size: -
d_call: TRBD1
cdr3_aa: CASSEALQGVQPQHF
cdr3_nt: TGTGCCAGCAGTGAAGCCCTACAGGGGGTTCAGCCCCAGCATTTT

v_call: TRBV6-5
j_call: TRBJ2-3
clone_size: -
d_call: TRBD2
cdr3_aa: CASVTSGGVDTQYF
cdr3_nt: TGTGCCAGCGTTACTAGCGGGGGGGTAGATACGCAGTATTTT

v_call: TRBV4-1
j_call: TRBJ2-5
clone_size: -
d_call: TRBD1
cdr3_aa: CASSQVQGETQYF
cdr3_nt: TGCGCCAGCAGCCAAGTACAGGGGGAGACCCAGTACTTC

v_call: TRBV7-9
j_call: TRBJ2-7
clone_size: once
d_call: TRBD1
cdr3_aa: CASSLEGYVGQGSGNEQYF
cdr3_nt: TGTGCCAGCAGCTTAGAAGGGTACGTCGGACAGGGCTCGGGAAACGAGCAGTACTTC

v_call: TRBV12-3/TRBV12-4
j_call: TRBJ1-1
clone_size: -
d_call: -
cdr3_aa: CASSTGLYTEAFF
cdr3_nt: TGTGCCAGCAGTACAGGGTTATACACTGAAGCTTTCTTT

v_call: TRBV19
j_call: TRBJ2-3
clone_size: -
d_call: -
cdr3_aa: CASSIQGNTDTQYF
cdr3_nt: TGTGCCAGTAGTATACAGGGAAATACAGATACGCAGTATTTT

v_call: TRBV19
j_call: TRBJ1-2
clone_size: -
d_call: -
cdr3_aa: CASSPERYGYTF
cdr3_nt: TGTGCCAGTAGCCCCGAGCGCTATGGCTACACCTTC

v_call: TRBV24-1
j_call: TRBJ2-3
clone_size: -
d_call: -
cdr3_aa: CATSDPPGTDTQYF
cdr3_nt: TGTGCCACCAGTGATCCACCGGGCACAGATACGCAGTATTTT

v_call: TRBV3-1/TRBV3-2
j_call: TRBJ1-1
clone_size: -
d_call: -
cdr3_aa: CASSQALNEAFF
cdr3_nt: TGTGCCAGCAGCCAAGCGCTAAATGAAGCTTTCTTT

v_call: TRBV28
j_call: TRBJ2-6
clone_size: once
d_call: -
cdr3_aa: CASRDWVSGANVLTF
cdr3_nt: TGTGCCAGCAGAGACTGGGTTTCTGGGGCCAACGTCCTGACTTTC

v_call: TRBV7-9
j_call: TRBJ2-2
clone_size: -
d_call: -
cdr3_aa: CASSLAGGTGELFF
cdr3_nt: TGTGCCAGCAGCTTAGCAGGCGGGACCGGGGAGCTGTTTTTT

v_call: TRBV3-1/TRBV3-2
j_call: TRBJ1-4
clone_size: -
d_call: -
cdr3_aa: CASSLQTGGGEKLFF
cdr3_nt: TGTGCCAGCAGCCTCCAGACGGGGGGGGGTGAAAAACTGTTTTTT

v_call: TRBV2
j_call: TRBJ2-5
clone_size: -
d_call: TRBD2
cdr3_aa: CASRTGLAGVETQYF
cdr3_nt: TGTGCCAGCAGGACGGGACTAGCGGGGGTTGAGACCCAGTACTTC

v_call: TRBV5-1
j_call: TRBJ2-7
clone_size: -
d_call: TRBD1
cdr3_aa: CASTPGQPSYEQYF
cdr3_nt: TGCGCCAGCACCCCGGGACAGCCCTCCTACGAGCAGTACTTC

v_call: TRBV5-4
j_call: TRBJ2-2
clone_size: -
d_call: TRBD1
cdr3_aa: CASSFAVGTANTGELFF
cdr3_nt: TGTGCCAGCAGCTTCGCGGTTGGGACAGCGAACACCGGGGAGCTGTTTTTT

v_call: TRBV3-1/TRBV3-2
j_call: TRBJ2-5
clone_size: -
d_call: -
cdr3_aa: CASSQVSRETQYF
cdr3_nt: TGTGCCAGCAGCCAAGTTTCTCGTGAGACCCAGTACTTC

v_call: TRBV10-3
j_call: TRBJ1-2
clone_size: -
d_call: -
cdr3_aa: CAISEQQERYGYTF
cdr3_nt: TGTGCCATCAGTGAGCAGCAGGAACGCTATGGCTACACCTTC

v_call: TRBV3-1/TRBV3-2
j_call: TRBJ2-2
clone_size: -
d_call: TRBD2
cdr3_aa: CASSHSSGGALIGELFF
cdr3_nt: TGTGCCAGCAGCCACTCTAGCGGGGGGGCTCTTATCGGGGAGCTGTTTTTT

v_call: TRBV6-4
j_call: TRBJ2-1
clone_size: -
d_call: -
cdr3_aa: CASSDSSVGGWNEQFF
cdr3_nt: TGTGCCAGCAGTGACTCTAGCGTGGGGGGATGGAATGAGCAGTTCTTC

v_call: TRBV28
j_call: TRBJ1-2
clone_size: -
d_call: TRBD1
cdr3_aa: CASSASGGLYGYTF
cdr3_nt: TGTGCCAGCAGTGCCTCAGGGGGTCTCTATGGCTACACCTTC

v_call: TRBV19
j_call: TRBJ1-6
clone_size: -
d_call: TRBD1
cdr3_aa: CASSTTGGDSPLHF
cdr3_nt: TGTGCCAGTAGTACGACAGGGGGTGATTCACCCCTCCACTTT

v_call: TRBV14
j_call: TRBJ2-5
clone_size: -
d_call: TRBD2
cdr3_aa: CASSQWGGETQYF
cdr3_nt: TGTGCCAGCAGCCAATGGGGGGGGGAGACCCAGTACTTC

v_call: TRBV7-2
j_call: TRBJ2-1
clone_size: -
d_call: -
cdr3_aa: CASMGDPGSYNEQFF
cdr3_nt: TGTGCCAGCATGGGAGATCCCGGCTCCTACAATGAGCAGTTCTTC